This TCR beta chain is from a study of shared clonotypes between healthy human individuals. Running of the assay took place at deep level. DNA at around 210 ng, 25,000 to 35,000 T cell genomes, went into sorted-subset replicate PCRs. As originally analysed: ImmunoSEQ output lacked quality scores and full-length reads, limiting matched filtering. The protocol was immunoSEQ multiplex PCR, while the TCRdb copy is restricted to in-frame clones and leaves out a portion. Clonal size and the V and J genes are those of that table, whereas D and trimming came from the DNA. The sample holds approximately 700,000 clones, approximately 73% seen once. The CDR3 is 15 residues long. V lost 5 bases to trimming and J lost 3 bases; unmatched junction nucleotides: 3. CDR1 and CDR2 from the germline V gene are WNHNN and SYGVQD (reference sequence).

The sequence was collected from a woman aged 25-40 years in good health. Sequencing input: memory CD4+ T cells sorted from blood. Subset here: CD45RA-negative fraction. This rearrangement joins TRBV10-1 to TRBJ2-3, with 12 positions matching TRBD2. CDR3: CASSSGTSGTDTQYF. For the CDR3, the DNA is TGCGCCAGCAGTTCCGGGACTAGCGGGACAGATACGCAGTATTTT.